This TCR beta chain was retrieved from a study of OX40 agonist ivuxolimab in advanced cancers. With regard to the full study: Ivuxolimab was an agonistic, fully human IgG2 monoclonal antibody directed against OX40 (CD134), a costimulatory receptor. The monotherapy dose-escalation portion (N of about 49 patients) of the phase I ivuxolimab trial is reported in the paper. The dose-escalation cohort was about 87% male with a mean age of approximately 59 years, ranging from roughly 23 to 79. Intravenous ivuxolimab was administered to patients every 2 weeks at six dose levels: 0.01, 0.1, 0.3, 1.5, 3 and 10 mg/kg. The purpose of peripheral TCRbeta sequencing was to test whether ivuxolimab changed TCR sequence diversity and led to clonal T-cell expansion. Three dose-escalation patients achieved partial responses, one with hepatocellular carcinoma and two with cutaneous melanoma. Patients were allowed to have had prior anti-PD-1, anti-PD-L1 or anti-CTLA-4 therapy, and 40% to 45% of the dose-escalation patients had been treated with checkpoint inhibitors. Of the 50 or so patients in dose escalation, about 19 had hepatocellular carcinoma, around 15 had melanoma, 9 had renal cell carcinoma and 9 had head and neck cancer. General findings and caveats noted by the study authors: In partial responders in the 0.1-3.0 mg/kg groups, normalized peripheral clonal expansion was found to be among the lowest, especially among CD8+ T cells. Clonal expansion of both CD4+ and CD8+ blood T cells was observed from baseline to week 6 at doses 0.1 to 3.0 mg/kg. The antigen specificity of the clonally expanded peripheral T cells was not determined. After ivuxolimab, CD8+ T cells had more expanded clones than CD4+ T cells on average. Low levels of normalized T-cell clonal expansion were also seen in some patients who did not respond.

Patients with autoimmune disease history or receiving systemic immunosuppression were excluded from the trial. In every dose cohort, peripheral blood was drawn for TCR sequencing at baseline, cycle 4 day 1, and cycle 7 day 1. Samples came from an open-label, multicenter, first-in-human phase I dose-escalation trial of ivuxolimab. Adults with locally advanced or metastatic head and neck squamous cell, hepatocellular, melanoma or renal cell carcinoma were enrolled in the trial. Before TCR sequencing, CD4+ T cells and CD8+ T cells were sorted from peripheral blood as separate populations. Genomic DNA was extracted from sorted cells for sequencing of the TCRbeta CDR3 region. TCRbeta CDR3 regions were sequenced using the immunoSEQ Assay. In TCRdb, the immuneACCESS table is reduced to in-frame sequences with V and J assigned. These tables do not hold every clone; where another copy was compared, an unresolved V gene accounts for under half, and the others remain unexplained. The sample table lists roughly 100,000 clones, under 90% of them with a count of one. The ten largest clones add up to approximately 6.3% of the sample.

From the cysteine up to the phenylalanine, the CDR3 has a length of 15 residues. Only the CDR3 DNA is retained, 45 bases long and in frame from the first base. The germline V gene supplies CDR1 MDHEN and CDR2 SYDVKM. V has 6 bases trimmed and J has 7 bases trimmed; junction bases matching no gene number 9. As concerns this clone: Its antigen has not been determined. Base qualities are not at hand, and no much larger clone is one base apart.

The chain was built from TRBV28 and TRBJ2-5, with 12 bases aligning to TRBD1. The TCR comes from an adult with an advanced solid tumor such as melanoma, head and neck, liver or kidney cancer. Sequencing was performed on CD4+ or CD8+ T cells sorted from blood, taken in a trial of the OX40 agonist ivuxolimab. The nucleotide sequence reads as follows: TGTGCCAGCAGATCCCGGGACAGGGGGCCGGTGACCCAGTACTTC. This translates into CASRSRDRGPVTQYF.